A selection of T cell receptor beta chains follows, all from one sample in a study of blood T cell repertoires in COVID-19. The assay was immunoSEQ multiplex PCR, and TCRdb's table has in-frame clones only and misses some. Here the sample spans around 72,000 clones, about 91% being singletons. Sequencing input: peripheral blood. These receptor sequences come from a human donor with active COVID-19. The donor label of this sample is uncertain. Each CDR3 is given with its conserved first and last residue. Fields, in order: clone size, J gene, D gene, V gene, CDR3 DNA, CDR3 protein. A D gene is named only where the DNA matches it firmly. Some rows have no size entry. The others give once, few or many, or a class for an expanded clone.

>few|TRBJ1-1|NA|TRBV10-2
TGCGCCAGCAGTGAAGAGTGGACTGAAGCTTTCTTT
CASSEEWTEAFF
>NA|TRBJ2-7|NA|TRBV5-1
TGCGCCAGCAGCTTGGGGCAGTCAATCCTCTACGAGCAGTACTTC
CASSLGQSILYEQYF
>NA|TRBJ1-3|NA|TRBV7-9
TGTGCCAGTCTACTAAATTCCGGGACTGGAAACACCATATATTTT
CASLLNSGTGNTIYF
>NA|TRBJ2-7|TRBD1|TRBV5-6
TGTGCCAGCAGCCAACTCCGGGACAGGGACCACGAGCAGTACTTC
CASSQLRDRDHEQYF
>NA|TRBJ2-7|NA|TRBV25-1
TGTGCCAGCAGTGAACCAGGGGGGTTTTACGAGCAGTACTTC
CASSEPGGFYEQYF
>NA|TRBJ2-1|TRBD2|TRBV5-1
TGCGCCAGCAGCTTGTATCAGGTACCCGGGACTAGCGCGTACAATGAGCAGTTCTTC
CASSLYQVPGTSAYNEQFF
>NA|TRBJ1-1|NA|TRBV28
TGTGCCAGCAGTTTGGAAGGGGCATCAGAAGCTTTCTTT
CASSLEGASEAFF
>once|TRBJ1-1|NA|TRBV6-5
TGTGCCAGCAGTCGAGTTGGGGGGAGGAACACTGAAGCTTTCTTT
CASSRVGGRNTEAFF
>NA|TRBJ2-5|NA|TRBV19
TGTGCCAGTAGATCCCTGGCAGGGGTAGAGACCCAGTACTTC
CASRSLAGVETQYF
>NA|TRBJ2-3|TRBD1|TRBV12-5
TGTGCTAGTGGTTCCGGGACAGGGGGCACAGATACGCAGTATTTT
CASGSGTGGTDTQYF
>NA|TRBJ2-2|NA|TRBV24-1
TGTGCCACCAGTGAAACCACTTTAAACACCGGGGAGCTGTTTTTT
CATSETTLNTGELFF
>NA|TRBJ2-7|NA|TRBV7-9
TGTGCCAGCAGCTTCAGGGTGACCTACGAGCAGTACTTC
CASSFRVTYEQYF
>NA|TRBJ2-5|TRBD2|TRBV28
TGTGCCAGCAGTCCATATAGCGGGACGGGGCGGGGTCAAGAGACCCAGTACTTC
CASSPYSGTGRGQETQYF
>NA|TRBJ2-1|TRBD2|TRBV5-5
TGTGCCAGCAGCCCCCAGGTCGGCGGGGGTGAGCAGTTCTTC
CASSPQVGGGEQFF
>NA|TRBJ2-7|NA|TRBV3-1/TRBV3-2
TGTGCCAGCAGCCTTCAGCGCCTTCCCTCCTACGAGCAGTACTTC
CASSLQRLPSYEQYF
>once|TRBJ2-3|NA|TRBV18
TGTGCCAGCTCACCACTTGGGGACACCCCAGATACGCAGTATTTT
CASSPLGDTPDTQYF
>NA|TRBJ2-5|NA|TRBV11-3
TGTGCCAGCAGCTTGATTGGGGAGGAGACCCAGTACTTC
CASSLIGEETQYF
>NA|TRBJ2-5|TRBD1|TRBV7-2
TGTGCCAGCAGCCCCCACAGACAGGGGGGCCAAGAGACCCAGTACTTC
CASSPHRQGGQETQYF
>NA|TRBJ2-1|TRBD2|TRBV5-1
TGCGCCAGCCGTAGGCTAGCGGCCTCCTACAATGAGCAGTTCTTC
CASRRLAASYNEQFF
>once|TRBJ1-1|TRBD1|TRBV10-3
TGTGCCGTTGATCCGGGACAGGGATACGGCACTGAAGCTTTCTTT
CAVDPGQGYGTEAFF
>NA|TRBJ2-3|TRBD2|TRBV19
TGTGCCACTAAGGAGACTAGCGCTAGCACAGATACGCAGTATTTT
CATKETSASTDTQYF
>NA|TRBJ1-2|TRBD1|TRBV7-2
TGTGCCAGCAGCAGGGACAGGGATTTAGCTAACTATGGCTACACCTTC
CASSRDRDLANYGYTF
>NA|TRBJ2-7|NA|TRBV16
TGTGCCAGCAGTCCTAGCTCCTACGAGCAGTACTTC
CASSPSSYEQYF
>NA|TRBJ2-7|TRBD2|TRBV27
TGTGCCAGCAGTGCGCAGGGGCCCGTTTCCGGGACTAGCGGGGGACGCTACGAGCAGTACTTC
CASSAQGPVSGTSGGRYEQYF